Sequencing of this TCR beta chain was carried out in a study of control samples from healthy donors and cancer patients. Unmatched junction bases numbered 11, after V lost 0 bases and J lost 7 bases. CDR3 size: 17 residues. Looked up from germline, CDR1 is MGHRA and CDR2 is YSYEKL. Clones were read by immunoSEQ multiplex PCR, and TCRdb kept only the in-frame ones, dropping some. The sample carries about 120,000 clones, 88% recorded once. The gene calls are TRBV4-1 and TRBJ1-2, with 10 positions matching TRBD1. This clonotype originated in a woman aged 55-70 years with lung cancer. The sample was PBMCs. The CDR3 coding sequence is TGCGCCAGCAGCCAAGAAACCGACAGGGGGCGTCTCGGTGGCTACACCTTC. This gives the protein CASSQETDRGRLGGYTF.